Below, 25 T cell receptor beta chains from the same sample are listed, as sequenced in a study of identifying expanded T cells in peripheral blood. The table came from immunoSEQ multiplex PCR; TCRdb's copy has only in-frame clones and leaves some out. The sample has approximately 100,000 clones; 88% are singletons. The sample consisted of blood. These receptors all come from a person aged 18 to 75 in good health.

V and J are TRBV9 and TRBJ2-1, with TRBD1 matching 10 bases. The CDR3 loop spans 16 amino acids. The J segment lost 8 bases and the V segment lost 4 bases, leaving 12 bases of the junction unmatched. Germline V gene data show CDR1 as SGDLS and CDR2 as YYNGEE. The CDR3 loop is CASSPIRDRGIDEQFF. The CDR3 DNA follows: TGTGCCAGCAGCCCGATCCGGGACAGGGGCATCGATGAGCAGTTCTTC.

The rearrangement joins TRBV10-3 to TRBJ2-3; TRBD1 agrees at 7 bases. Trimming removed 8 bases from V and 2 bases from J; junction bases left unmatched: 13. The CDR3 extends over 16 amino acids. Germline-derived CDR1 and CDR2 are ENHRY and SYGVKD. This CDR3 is CAILDDGQDPTDTQYF. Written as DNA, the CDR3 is TGTGCCATCCTCGATGATGGACAGGACCCCACAGATACGCAGTATTTT.

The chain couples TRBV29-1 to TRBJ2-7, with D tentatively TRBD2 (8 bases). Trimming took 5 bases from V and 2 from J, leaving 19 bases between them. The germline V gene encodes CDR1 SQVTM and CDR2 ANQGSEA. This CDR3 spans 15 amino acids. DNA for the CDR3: TGCAGCGTTTCAGACAGGGCGGGAGGCACCTACGAGCAGTACTTC. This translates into CSVSDRAGGTYEQYF.

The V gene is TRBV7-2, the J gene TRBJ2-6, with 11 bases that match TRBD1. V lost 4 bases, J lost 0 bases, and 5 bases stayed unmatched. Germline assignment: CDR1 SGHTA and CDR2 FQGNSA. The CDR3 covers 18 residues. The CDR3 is CASSSGTGGNSGANVLTF. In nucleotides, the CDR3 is TGTGCCAGCAGCTCGGGGACAGGGGGGAACTCTGGGGCCAACGTCCTGACTTTC.

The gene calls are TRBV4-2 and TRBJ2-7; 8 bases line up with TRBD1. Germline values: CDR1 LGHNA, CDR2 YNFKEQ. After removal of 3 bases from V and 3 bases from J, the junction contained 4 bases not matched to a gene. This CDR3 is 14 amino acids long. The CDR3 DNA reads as TGTGCCAGCAGCCAGGACAGGGTGGTCTACGAGCAGTACTTC. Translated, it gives CASSQDRVVYEQYF.

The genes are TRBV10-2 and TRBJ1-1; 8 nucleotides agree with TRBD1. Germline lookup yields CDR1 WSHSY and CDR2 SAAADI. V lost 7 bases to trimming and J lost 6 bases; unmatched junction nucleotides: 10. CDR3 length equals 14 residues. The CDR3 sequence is CASIRQGKWPEAFF. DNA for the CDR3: TGCGCCAGCATTAGACAGGGGAAGTGGCCTGAAGCTTTCTTT.

The CDR3 reads CASSPPTGVGGYTF. DNA of the CDR3: TGTGCCAGCTCACCACCAACAGGGGTGGGTGGCTACACCTTC. J is TRBJ1-2 and V is TRBV18; 7 nucleotides agree with TRBD1. The V gene's germline CDR1 is KGHSH and CDR2 LQKENI. The CDR3 consists of 14 residues. Trimming at V came to 0 bases and at J to 7 bases, leaving 5 bases not matched to a gene.

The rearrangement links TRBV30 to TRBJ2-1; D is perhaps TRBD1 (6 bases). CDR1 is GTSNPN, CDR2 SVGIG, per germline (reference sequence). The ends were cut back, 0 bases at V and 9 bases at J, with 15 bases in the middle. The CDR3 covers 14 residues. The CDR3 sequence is CAWSVGGVGIEQFF. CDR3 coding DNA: TGTGCCTGGAGTGTAGGGGGAGTGGGCATTGAGCAGTTCTTC.

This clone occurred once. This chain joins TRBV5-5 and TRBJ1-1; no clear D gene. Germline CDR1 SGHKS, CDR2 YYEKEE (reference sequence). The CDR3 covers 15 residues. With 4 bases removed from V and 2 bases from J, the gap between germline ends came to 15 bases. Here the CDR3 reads CASSINRRVNTEAFF. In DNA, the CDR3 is TGTGCCAGCAGCATAAACAGAAGGGTAAACACTGAAGCTTTCTTT.

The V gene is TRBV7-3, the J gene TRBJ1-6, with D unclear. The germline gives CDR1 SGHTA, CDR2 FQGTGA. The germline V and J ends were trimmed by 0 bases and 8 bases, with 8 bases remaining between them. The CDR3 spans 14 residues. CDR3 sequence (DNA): TGTGCCAGCAGCTTAACAGGGCCGGATTCACCCCTCCACTTT. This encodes CASSLTGPDSPLHF.

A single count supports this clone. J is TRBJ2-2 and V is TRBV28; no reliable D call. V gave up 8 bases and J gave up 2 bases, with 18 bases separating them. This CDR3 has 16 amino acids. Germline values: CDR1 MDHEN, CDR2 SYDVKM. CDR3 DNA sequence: TGTGCCAGCGTTTCCGCCCCCCGGGCAAACACCGGGGAGCTGTTTTTT. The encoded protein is CASVSAPRANTGELFF.

The DNA of the CDR3 is TGTGCCAGCAGTGCTGGGGGGAGGTACGAGCAGTACTTC. This encodes CASSAGGRYEQYF. This chain uses TRBV6-1 with TRBJ2-7; possible D gene TRBD2, 6 bases. Trimming took off 4 bases at V and 4 bases at J, with 11 bases between the two ends. CDR1 and CDR2 (germline): MNHNS, SASEGT. The CDR3 has 13 amino acids.

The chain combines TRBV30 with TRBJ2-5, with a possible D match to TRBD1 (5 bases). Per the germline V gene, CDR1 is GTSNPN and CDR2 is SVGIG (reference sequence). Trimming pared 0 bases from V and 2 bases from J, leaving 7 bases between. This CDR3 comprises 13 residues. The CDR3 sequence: CAWSVGQQETQYF. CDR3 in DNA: TGTGCCTGGAGTGTGGGGCAGCAAGAGACCCAGTACTTC. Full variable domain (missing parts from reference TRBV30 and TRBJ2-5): SQTIHQWPATLVQPVGSPLSLECTVEGTSNPNLYWYRQAAGRGLQLLFYSVGIGQISSEVPQNLSASRPQDRQFILSSKKLLLSDSGFYLCAWSVGQQETQYFGPGTRLLVL.

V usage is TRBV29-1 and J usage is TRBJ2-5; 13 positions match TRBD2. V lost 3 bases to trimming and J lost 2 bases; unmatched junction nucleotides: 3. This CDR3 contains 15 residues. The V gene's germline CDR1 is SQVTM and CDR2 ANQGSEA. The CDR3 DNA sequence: TGCAGCGTTGACTCGGGACTAGCGGGGCAAGAGACCCAGTACTTC. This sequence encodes CSVDSGLAGQETQYF.

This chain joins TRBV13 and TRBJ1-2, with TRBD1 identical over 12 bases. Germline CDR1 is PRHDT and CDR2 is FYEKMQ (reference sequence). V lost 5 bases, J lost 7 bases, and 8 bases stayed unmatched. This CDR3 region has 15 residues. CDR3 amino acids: CASSPGTGGGGGYTF. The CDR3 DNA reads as TGTGCCAGCAGCCCGGGGACAGGGGGCGGTGGTGGCTACACCTTC.

CDR3 DNA sequence: TGTGCCAGCAGTACCCTCAAGAACAGGGACAATCCTTCAATAGCCAAAAACATTCAGTACTTC. Translation: CASSTLKNRDNPSIAKNIQYF. This chain connects TRBV27 to TRBJ2-4, with D maybe TRBD1 (6 bases). Trimming left V 5 bases short and J 0 bases short, with 29 bases between. The CDR3 length is 21 residues. CDR1 and CDR2 from the germline V gene are MNHEY and SMNVEV (reference sequence).

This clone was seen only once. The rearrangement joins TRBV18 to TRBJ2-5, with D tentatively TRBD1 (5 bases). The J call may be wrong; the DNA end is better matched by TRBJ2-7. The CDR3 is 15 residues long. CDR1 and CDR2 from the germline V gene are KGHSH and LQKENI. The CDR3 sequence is CASSPWPGPAYEQYF. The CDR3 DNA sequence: TGTGCCAGCTCACCATGGCCAGGGCCTGCCTACGAGCAGTACTTC.

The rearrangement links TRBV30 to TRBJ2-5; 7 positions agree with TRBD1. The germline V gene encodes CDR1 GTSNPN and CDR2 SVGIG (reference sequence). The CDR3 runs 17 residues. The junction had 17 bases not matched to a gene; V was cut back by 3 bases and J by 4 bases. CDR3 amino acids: CAWSDRGTASWGETQYF. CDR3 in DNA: TGTGCCTGGAGCGACCGTGGGACAGCAAGTTGGGGAGAGACCCAGTACTTC.

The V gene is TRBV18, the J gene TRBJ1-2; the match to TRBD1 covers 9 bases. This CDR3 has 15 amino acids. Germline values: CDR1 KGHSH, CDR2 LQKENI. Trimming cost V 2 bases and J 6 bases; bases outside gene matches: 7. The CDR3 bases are TGTGCCAGCTCACCAGGGACAGGGAATCAAGATGGCTACACCTTC. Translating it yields CASSPGTGNQDGYTF.

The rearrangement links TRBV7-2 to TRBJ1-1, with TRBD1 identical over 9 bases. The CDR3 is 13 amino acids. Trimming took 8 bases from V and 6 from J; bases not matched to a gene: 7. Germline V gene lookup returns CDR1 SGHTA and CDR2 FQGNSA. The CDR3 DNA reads TGTGCCAGCGGTCCCACAGGGGGCTCTGAAGCTTTCTTT. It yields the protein CASGPTGGSEAFF.

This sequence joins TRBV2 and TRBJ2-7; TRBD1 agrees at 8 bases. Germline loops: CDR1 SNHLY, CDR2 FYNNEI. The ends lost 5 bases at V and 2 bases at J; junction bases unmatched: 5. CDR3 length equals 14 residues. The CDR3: CASSFGQGTYEQYF. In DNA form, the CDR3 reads TGTGCCAGCAGTTTTGGACAGGGAACCTACGAGCAGTACTTC.

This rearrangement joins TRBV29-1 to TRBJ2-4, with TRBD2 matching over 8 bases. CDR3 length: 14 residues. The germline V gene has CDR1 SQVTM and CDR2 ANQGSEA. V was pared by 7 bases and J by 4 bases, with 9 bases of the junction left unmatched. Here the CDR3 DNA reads TGCAGCGCGGGGGGAATAGCGGGGAAAAACATTCAGTACTTC. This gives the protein CSAGGIAGKNIQYF. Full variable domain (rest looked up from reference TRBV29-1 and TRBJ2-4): SAVISQKPSRDICQRGTSLTIQCQVDSQVTMMFWYRQQPGQSLTLIATANQGSEATYESGFVIDKFPISRPNLTFSTLTVSNMSPEDSSIYLCSAGGIAGKNIQYFGAGTRLSVL.

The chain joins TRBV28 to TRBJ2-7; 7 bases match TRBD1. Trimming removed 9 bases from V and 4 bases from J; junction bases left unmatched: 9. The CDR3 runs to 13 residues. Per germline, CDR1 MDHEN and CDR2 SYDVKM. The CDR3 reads CASIGDRPYEQYF. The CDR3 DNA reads TGTGCCAGTATCGGGGACAGACCTTACGAGCAGTACTTC.

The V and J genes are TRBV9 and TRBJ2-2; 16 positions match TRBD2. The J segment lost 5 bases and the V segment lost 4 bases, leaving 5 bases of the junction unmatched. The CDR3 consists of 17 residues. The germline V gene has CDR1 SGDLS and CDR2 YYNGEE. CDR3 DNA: TGTGCCAGCAGCTCGGGACTAGCGGGAGGGTTAACCGGGGAGCTGTTTTTT. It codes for CASSSGLAGGLTGELFF.

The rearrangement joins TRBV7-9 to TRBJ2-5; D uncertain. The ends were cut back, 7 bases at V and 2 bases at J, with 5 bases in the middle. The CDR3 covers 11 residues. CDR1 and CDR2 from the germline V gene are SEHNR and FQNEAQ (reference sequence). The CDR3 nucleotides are TGTGCCAGCACAGATCAAGAGACCCAGTACTTC. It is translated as CASTDQETQYF.